This is a list of T cell receptor beta chains from one sample in a study of cytomegalovirus exposure and HLA in healthy donors. Sequenced by immunoSEQ multiplex PCR; TCRdb stores in-frame clones only, minus some. This table holds 90,000 to 110,000 clones, around 73% found once. The sample taken for sequencing was PBMCs. These receptors were collected from a man aged 25-45 years in good health and CMV-seronegative. CDR3s leave out the opening cysteine and the closing phenylalanine or tryptophan. Fields, in order: J gene, V gene, CDR3 protein.

TRBJ2-5 | TRBV13 | ASSSAGDETQY
TRBJ2-5 | TRBV4-1 | ASSQDSTGGTRY
TRBJ2-1 | TRBV10-1 | ASSERTANEQF
TRBJ2-3 | TRBV14 | ASSQLMGSSSSTDTQY
TRBJ1-2 | TRBV15 | ATSRDQQGSGYT
TRBJ2-7 | TRBV9 | ASSVDAGAEEQY
TRBJ2-2 | TRBV9 | ASSVAAGRNTGELF
TRBJ1-2 | TRBV19 | ASRPTGGLGYT
TRBJ1-1 | TRBV29-1 | SVAQGPVPEAF
TRBJ2-5 | TRBV4-1 | ASSQAPLLDREETQY
TRBJ2-7 | TRBV5-5 | ASSLGLAGSYEQY
TRBJ2-1 | TRBV28 | ASLYPQGGYNEQF
TRBJ1-4 | TRBV11-2 | ASSSGQINEKLF
TRBJ2-1 | TRBV19 | ASNRDYNEQF
TRBJ2-7 | TRBV15 | ATSRDRGSTYEQY
TRBJ2-7 | TRBV6-6 | ASSLSGIYEQY
TRBJ2-1 | TRBV5-1 | ASGQGSSNEQF
TRBJ2-5 | TRBV27 | ASSLPGGQETQY
TRBJ2-1 | TRBV30 | AWTGLAGGEQF
TRBJ1-1 | TRBV5-6 | ASSSLRSGGEAF
TRBJ2-7 | TRBV21-1 | ASSTLAGGLGSYEQY
TRBJ2-7 | TRBV5-1 | ASSFTTGTGNEQY
TRBJ2-7 | TRBV4-1 | ASSQTDRSSYEQY
TRBJ1-2 | TRBV5-1 | ASSLEQGGYT
TRBJ1-4 | TRBV5-1 | ASSLLTGGNEKLF
TRBJ2-7 | TRBV7-2 | ASSITGAYEQY
TRBJ1-6 | TRBV6-1 | ASKKDSVSLH
TRBJ1-2 | TRBV5-1 | ASSLETQRGYGYT
TRBJ2-7 | TRBV4-3 | ASSQAGTGGNEQY
TRBJ2-1 | TRBV5-4 | ASSLVGGDEQF
TRBJ1-1 | TRBV29-1 | SVYGRDTEAF